This T cell receptor beta chain was recorded in a study of shared clonotypes between healthy human individuals. Study-level points and caveats: The sharing of 5% to 5.5% of naive CD4 clonotypes was seen across several donors.

Germline values: CDR1 SGHNT, CDR2 YYREEE (reference sequence). The CDR3 length is 17 residues. Trimming cost V 3 bases and J 5 bases; bases outside gene matches: 11. This table comes from immunoSEQ multiplex PCR, and its TCRdb copy is limited to in-frame clones, with some not included. The data hold 2,500,000 or so clones, with around 93% observed a single time. A remark on this clone: Its target is unknown.

The receptor comes from a man aged 18 to 35 in good health. Some clones in this sample may be carry-over from other donors' samples. J is TRBJ1-2 and V is TRBV5-4; 12 bases are shared with TRBD1. What was sequenced was naive CD4+ T cells from PBMCs. This sample's subset: CD45RA+ positively selected. The CDR3 reads CASSSQARDRGLYGYTF. DNA of the CDR3: TGTGCCAGCAGCTCGCAGGCCCGGGACAGGGGGCTATATGGCTACACCTTC.